These 19 T cell receptor beta chains were all obtained from the same sample, sequenced in a study of T cell responses to AZD1222 COVID-19 vaccine. Sequenced by immunoSEQ multiplex PCR; TCRdb stores in-frame clones only, minus some. In the table there are under 200,000 clones, 85% to 95% of which are singletons. The sample here was peripheral blood, taken on day 0 of AZD1222 vaccination. The receptor source for this set is an adult in good health.

The chain joins TRBV9 to TRBJ1-6, with TRBD1 as a possible D gene (5 bases). Germline lookup yields CDR1 SGDLS and CDR2 YYNGEE. The CDR3 covers 15 residues. Trimming stripped 0 bases from V and 8 bases from J, with 12 bases between. Here the CDR3 DNA reads TGTGCCAGCAGCGTAGGTTCGACAGCGGATTCACCCCTCCACTTT. This translates into CASSVGSTADSPLHF.

This sequence joins TRBV7-3 and TRBJ2-1; 9 bases align to TRBD2. CDR1 is SGHTA and CDR2 is FQGTGA in the germline V gene. There are 15 residues in the CDR3. V dropped 4 bases and J dropped 8; count of bases not matched to a gene: 9. The CDR3 spells CASSSYGGGADEQFF. CDR3 in DNA: TGTGCCAGCAGCTCATATGGCGGGGGGGCCGATGAGCAGTTCTTC.

The CDR3 bases are TGTGCCTGGAGACTTAACGGACAGGGTACCTACGAGCAGTACTTC. Its translation is CAWRLNGQGTYEQYF. V and J are TRBV30 and TRBJ2-7, with 8 bases identical to TRBD1. J gave up 2 bases and V 3 bases, and 9 bases lay outside the gene matches. Germline V CDR1 and CDR2: GTSNPN, SVGIG (reference sequence). This CDR3 comprises 15 residues.

The chain employs TRBV12-3 or TRBV12-4 and TRBJ1-2, with unresolved D. CDR3 length: 13 residues. The V and J ends lost 1 base and 2 bases respectively, with 5 bases between them. The CDR3 loop reads CASSLERNYGYTF. In DNA form, the CDR3 reads TGTGCCAGCAGTTTAGAACGGAACTATGGCTACACCTTC.

V is TRBV6-5 and J is TRBJ1-1, with TRBD1 matching over 9 bases. V lost 1 base, J lost 4 bases, and 7 bases stayed unmatched. The CDR3 totals 16 residues. The germline CDR1 and CDR2 sequences are MNHEY and SVGAGI. CDR3 amino acids: CASSYWGPGQGTEAFF. In DNA form, the CDR3 reads TGTGCCAGCAGTTACTGGGGCCCGGGACAGGGCACTGAAGCTTTCTTT.

The rearrangement joins TRBV12-3 or TRBV12-4 to TRBJ1-5; 7 positions agree with TRBD1. This CDR3 spans 13 amino acids. The V segment lost 5 bases and the J segment 9 bases; nucleotides outside the gene matches: 7. DNA of the CDR3: TGTGCCAGCAGTACCCAGACAGGGAGGCCCCAGCATTTT. This sequence encodes CASSTQTGRPQHF.

The rearrangement links TRBV28 to TRBJ1-6, with a possible D match to TRBD1 (6 bases). The CDR3 sequence is 15 residues long. V was clipped by 6 bases and J by 10 bases, with 19 bases between them. Germline V gene lookup returns CDR1 MDHEN and CDR2 SYDVKM. The CDR3 DNA reads TGTGCCAGCAGCCCTTGGACAGCTCTTGCATCACCCCTCCACTTT. Translating gives CASSPWTALASPLHF.

The chain links TRBV7-9 to TRBJ1-4; possible D gene TRBD1, 5 bases. Trimming removed 7 bases from V and 0 bases from J, with 9 bases in between. The germline CDR1 and CDR2 sequences are SEHNR and FQNEAQ (reference sequence). The CDR3 spans 14 residues. In nucleotides, the CDR3 is TGTGCCAGCACCCGGGGGGCAACTAATGAAAAACTGTTTTTT. It encodes CASTRGATNEKLFF.

The chain is built from TRBV6-2 or TRBV6-3 and TRBJ1-1; D is ambiguous. The V end was cut by 2 bases, the J end by 0 bases, with 4 bases between. This CDR3 region has 13 residues. Germline CDR1 is MNHEY and CDR2 is SVGEGT. CDR3 coding DNA: TGTGCCAGCAGTTACCCCTTGAACACTGAAGCTTTCTTT. Encoded protein: CASSYPLNTEAFF.

The chain combines TRBV3-1 (or the pseudogene TRBV3-2) with TRBJ1-2, with no clear D. This CDR3 region has 13 residues. The V gene lost 2 bases and the J gene lost 8 bases, with 12 bases spanning the gap. CDR1 LGHDT and CDR2 YNNKEL come from the germline V gene (reference sequence). The DNA for the CDR3 is TGTGCCAGCAGCCAATGGGCCGCTGGGGGCTACACCTTC. It is translated as CASSQWAAGGYTF.

This chain joins TRBV5-1 and TRBJ1-3; a possible D gene is TRBD1 (5 bases). CDR3 length: 13 amino acids. Germline V gene lookup returns CDR1 SGHRS and CDR2 YFSETQ. V lost 4 bases and J lost 5, with 10 bases in between. The DNA of the CDR3 is TGCGCCAGCAGCACCGAGGGGCGAAACACCATATATTTT. This sequence encodes CASSTEGRNTIYF.

This clone has more than one count but fewer than ten. The chain links TRBV9 to TRBJ2-4, with 8 positions matching TRBD2. Germline trimming cut 4 bases from V and 7 bases from J; bases unmatched to any gene: 13. This CDR3 has 16 amino acids. Germline V CDR1 and CDR2: SGDLS, YYNGEE. For the CDR3, the DNA is TGTGCCAGCAGCCGTGAACCGGGGGGGCGGTCGAACATTCAGTACTTC. Protein: CASSREPGGRSNIQYF. Looking up the rest from reference TRBV9 and TRBJ2-4 gives the full variable domain: DSGVTQTPKHLITATGQRVTLRCSPRSGDLSVYWYQQSLDQGLQFLIQYYNGEERAKGNILERFSAQQFPDLHSELNLSSLELGDSALYFCASSREPGGRSNIQYFGAGTRLSVL.

The V call is TRBV7-3, the J call TRBJ2-3; D unclear. V gave up 3 bases and J gave up 5 bases, with 9 bases separating them. Germline V gene data show CDR1 as SGHTA and CDR2 as FQGTGA. The CDR3 runs 13 residues. Here the CDR3 DNA reads TGTGCCAGCAGCTTTAGTCCTGGAGATACGCAGTATTTT. Translation gives CASSFSPGDTQYF.

The CDR3 loop is CASSPGTVDEQFF. CDR3 in DNA: TGTGCCAGCAGCCCCGGGACCGTGGATGAGCAGTTCTTC. This chain links TRBV9 with TRBJ2-1; D may correspond to TRBD1 or TRBD2 (5 bases each). Trimming took off 4 bases at V and 8 bases at J, with 13 bases between the two ends. This CDR3 has 13 amino acids. Per germline, CDR1 SGDLS and CDR2 YYNGEE.

V gene TRBV28 combines with J gene TRBJ1-5; TRBD1 agrees at 8 bases. Per the germline V gene, CDR1 is MDHEN and CDR2 is SYDVKM. This CDR3 region has 17 residues. Unmatched junction bases numbered 12, after V lost 5 bases and J lost 3 bases. The CDR3 is CASSPTRQGINNQPQHF. In DNA form, the CDR3 reads TGTGCCAGCAGTCCCACCCGACAGGGGATCAACAATCAGCCCCAGCATTTT.

The rearrangement links TRBV29-1 to TRBJ1-2; weak D call: TRBD1 (5 bases). The CDR3 is 14 amino acids. Deletions cut 7 bases from V and 6 bases from J, with 21 bases between. Germline lookup yields CDR1 SQVTM and CDR2 ANQGSEA. CDR3 in amino acids: CSARAGGGTHGYTF. CDR3 sequence (DNA): TGCAGCGCCCGGGCGGGGGGTGGTACCCATGGCTACACCTTC.

The V gene is TRBV24-1, the J gene TRBJ2-1, with a possible D match to TRBD2 (6 bases). Looked up from germline, CDR1 is KGHDR and CDR2 is SFDVKD. Trimming stripped 4 bases from V and 11 bases from J, with 26 bases between. The length of the CDR3 is 17 residues. In nucleotides, the CDR3 is TGTGCCACCAGTGACTCCCGGGGGTCCCCTCATGTTTATCAGCAGTTCTTC. This sequence encodes CATSDSRGSPHVYQQFF.

The chain links TRBV18 to TRBJ1-2, with TRBD1 matching 8 bases. CDR3 length equals 15 residues. The germline gives CDR1 KGHSH, CDR2 LQKENI. V lost 1 base to trimming and J lost 4 bases; unmatched junction nucleotides: 5. The DNA for the CDR3 is TGTGCCAGCTCACCACAGGACAGGGTGAGCTATGGCTACACCTTC. Translation: CASSPQDRVSYGYTF.

The CDR3 DNA sequence: TGCGCCAGCAGCTTGGGACCGGGGGACACTGAAGCTTTCTTT. It translates to CASSLGPGDTEAFF. The V and J genes are TRBV5-1 and TRBJ1-1; TRBD1 might be the D (5 bases). There are 14 residues in the CDR3. V was shortened by 0 bases and J by 3 bases, with 9 bases between the two germline ends. Germline assignment: CDR1 SGHRS and CDR2 YFSETQ.